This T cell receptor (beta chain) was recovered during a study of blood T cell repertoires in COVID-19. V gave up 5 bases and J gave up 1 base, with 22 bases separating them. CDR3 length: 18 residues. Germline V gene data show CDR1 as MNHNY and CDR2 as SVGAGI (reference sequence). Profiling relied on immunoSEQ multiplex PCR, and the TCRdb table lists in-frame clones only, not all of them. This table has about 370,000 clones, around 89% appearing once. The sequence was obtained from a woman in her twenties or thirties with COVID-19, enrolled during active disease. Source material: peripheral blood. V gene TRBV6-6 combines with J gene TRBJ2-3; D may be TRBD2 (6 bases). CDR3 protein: CASSPNPGGYGGTDTQYF. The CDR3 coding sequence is TGTGCCAGCAGTCCCAATCCCGGGGGATATGGAGGCACAGATACGCAGTATTTT.